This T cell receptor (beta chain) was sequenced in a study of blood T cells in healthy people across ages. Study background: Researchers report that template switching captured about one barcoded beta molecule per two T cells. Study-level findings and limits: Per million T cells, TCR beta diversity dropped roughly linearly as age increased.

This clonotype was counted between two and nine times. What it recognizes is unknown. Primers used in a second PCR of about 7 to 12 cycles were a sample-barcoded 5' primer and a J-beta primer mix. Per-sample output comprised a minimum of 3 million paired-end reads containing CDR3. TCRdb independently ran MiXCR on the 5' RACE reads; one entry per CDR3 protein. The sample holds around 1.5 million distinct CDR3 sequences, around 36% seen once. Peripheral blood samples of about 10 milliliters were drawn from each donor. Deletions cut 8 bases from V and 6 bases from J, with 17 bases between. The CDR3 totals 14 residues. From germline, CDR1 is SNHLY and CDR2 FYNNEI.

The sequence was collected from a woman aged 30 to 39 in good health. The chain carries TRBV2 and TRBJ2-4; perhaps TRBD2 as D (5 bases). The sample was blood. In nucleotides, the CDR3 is TGTGCCAGCGGATACGGGGAGTTGAGAAACATTCAGTACTTC. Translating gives CASGYGELRNIQYF.